One sample yielded the 15 T cell receptor beta chains listed below, sequenced in a study of T-cell reconstitution after alpha-beta-depleted transplantation in children. It was with unique molecular identifiers that the TCRbeta library was prepared. TCRdb reanalysed the PCR reads using MiXCR and keeps one entry per CDR3 protein. Here the sample spans some 70,000 distinct CDR3 sequences, about 6.7% being singletons. Sequenced material: PBMCs from the stem cell graft donor, taken from the stem cell graft. The receptor set was obtained from a human donor who donated a stem cell graft to a child with acute lymphoblastic leukemia.

In its sample, this clonotype was seen many times. V is TRBV9 and J is TRBJ2-4; TRBD1 matches 7 bases. The CDR3 has 17 amino acids. CDR1 is SGDLS, CDR2 YYNGEE, per germline. With 0 bases clipped from V and 2 bases from J, the junction kept 8 bases outside the gene matches. CDR3 protein: CASSVDPSTGPKNIQYF. CDR3 DNA sequence: TGTGCCAGCAGCGTAGACCCCTCGACAGGGCCCAAAAACATTCAGTACTTC.

This clonotype was seen many times. The V and J genes are TRBV4-1 and TRBJ2-7; weak D call: TRBD2 (5 bases). The CDR3 extends over 15 amino acids. Per germline, CDR1 MGHRA and CDR2 YSYEKL. The V and J ends lost 4 bases and 0 bases respectively, with 13 bases between them. The DNA of the CDR3 is TGCGCCAGCAGCCGGGAGCAGAGAAACTCCTACGAGCAGTACTTC. Protein product: CASSREQRNSYEQYF.

The sample holds many counts of this clonotype. This chain joins TRBV6-2 or TRBV6-3 and TRBJ2-1, with 13 bases matching TRBD2. J was trimmed by 2 bases and V by 2 bases; bases with no gene match: 3. The CDR3 contains 17 residues. Germline V gene sequence: CDR1 MNHEY, CDR2 SVGEGT. The CDR3 DNA follows: TGTGCCAGCAGTTACCGACTAGCGGGGGGCCCCTACAATGAGCAGTTCTTC. It encodes CASSYRLAGGPYNEQFF.

This clonotype was recorded a few times. One end of the junction varies from germline; a read error may be responsible. The rearrangement joins TRBV7-2 to TRBJ2-3; a possible D gene is TRBD2 (5 bases). This CDR3 spans 15 amino acids. Germline V gene sequence: CDR1 SGHTA, CDR2 FQGNSA. The CDR3 bases are TGTGTCAGCAGCTTAAAGGTTAGCGTAACAGATACGCAGTATTTT. Translating gives CVSSLKVSVTDTQYF.

This clonotype showed up just a few times. The gene calls are TRBV5-4 and TRBJ1-5; D remains unclear. V was clipped by 4 bases and J by 0 bases, with 5 bases between them. The CDR3 spans 13 residues. From germline, CDR1 is SGHNT and CDR2 YYREEE (reference sequence). The CDR3 loop reads CASSINSNQPQHF. The CDR3 DNA follows: TGTGCCAGCAGCATAAATAGCAATCAGCCCCAGCATTTT. Full variable domain (missing parts from reference TRBV5-4 and TRBJ1-5): ETGVTQSPTHLIKTRGQQVTLRCSSQSGHNTVSWYQQALGQGPQFIFQYYREEENGRGNFPPRFSGLQFPNYSSELNVNALELDDSALYLCASSINSNQPQHFGDGTRLSIL.

V usage is TRBV4-1 and J usage is TRBJ2-7; 8 nucleotides align to TRBD2. The CDR3 is 15 residues long. The V gene end was trimmed by 0 bases and the J gene end by 5 bases; junction bases not matched to a gene: 6. Germline-derived CDR1 and CDR2 are MGHRA and YSYEKL. CDR3 protein: CASSQETTSVHEQYF. CDR3 nucleotide sequence: TGCGCCAGCAGCCAAGAAACGACTAGCGTCCACGAGCAGTACTTC.

This clonotype has ten or more counts. The gene calls are TRBV27 and TRBJ1-2; TRBD1 agrees at 9 bases. CDR1 MNHEY and CDR2 SMNVEV come from the germline V gene (reference sequence). The ends lost 6 bases at V and 2 bases at J; junction bases unmatched: 1. This CDR3 is built from 13 residues. This chain's CDR3 is CASRGTGNYGYTF. The CDR3 region has the DNA TGTGCCAGCAGGGGGACAGGGAACTATGGCTACACCTTC.

This clonotype was observed many times. The chain uses TRBV2 and TRBJ2-3; 9 bases map to TRBD2. The germline gives CDR1 SNHLY, CDR2 FYNNEI. This CDR3 comprises 15 residues. V was pared by 3 bases and J by 9 bases, with 10 bases of the junction left unmatched. CDR3 residues: CASSDGAGGPPTQYF. For the CDR3, the DNA is TGTGCCAGCAGTGATGGGGCGGGGGGGCCCCCCACGCAGTATTTT.

This clonotype was recorded at least ten times. The chain has TRBV5-6 and TRBJ1-5; weak D call: TRBD1 (6 bases). This CDR3 comprises 16 residues. Germline V gives CDR1 SGHDT, CDR2 YYEEEE. V lost 1 base to trimming and J lost 9 bases, with 20 bases between them. Here the CDR3 DNA reads TGTGCCAGCAGCTTGACGAGGACAGATAATTCTGGGCCCCAGCATTTT. It yields the protein CASSLTRTDNSGPQHF.

This clonotype was seen at least ten times. The rearrangement uses TRBV7-9 and TRBJ2-1; no clear D gene. The CDR3 has 14 residues. Per germline, CDR1 SEHNR and CDR2 FQNEAQ (reference sequence). V lost 3 bases, J lost 0 bases, and 6 bases lay in between. CDR3 residues: CASSFTPSYNEQFF. CDR3 in DNA: TGTGCCAGCAGCTTTACACCCTCCTACAATGAGCAGTTCTTC.

Only a few counts were recorded for this clonotype. The chain couples TRBV7-2 to TRBJ2-5; D is perhaps TRBD1 (6 bases). The CDR3 loop spans 13 amino acids. V dropped 5 bases and J dropped 4 bases, with 11 bases sitting between them. Germline V gene lookup returns CDR1 SGHTA and CDR2 FQGNSA. CDR3 residues: CASSQHRAETQYF. CDR3 in DNA: TGTGCCAGCAGCCAGCACAGGGCAGAGACCCAGTACTTC.

Only a few counts were recorded for this clonotype. The rearrangement joins TRBV25-1 to TRBJ1-3, with 8 bases that match TRBD1. The J segment lost 8 bases and the V segment lost 6 bases, leaving 6 bases of the junction unmatched. CDR3 length equals 13 residues. Germline loops: CDR1 MGHDK, CDR2 SYGVNS. Here the CDR3 DNA reads TGTGCCAGCAGGGCCCAGGGGGCAGACACCATATATTTT. Residues: CASRAQGADTIYF.

This clonotype appeared many times. The chain links TRBV28 to TRBJ2-7, with D perhaps TRBD2 (6 bases). V lost 5 bases and J lost 2, with 10 bases in between. CDR1 and CDR2 from the germline V gene are MDHEN and SYDVKM. The CDR3 consists of 13 residues. The CDR3 loop reads CASSPPSAYEQYF. In nucleotides, the CDR3 is TGTGCCAGCAGTCCCCCTAGCGCCTACGAGCAGTACTTC.

This clonotype was counted a few times. V is TRBV29-1 and J is TRBJ2-1; 8 bases are shared with TRBD2. With V trimmed by 5 bases and J by 7 bases, 10 bases remained unmatched. The CDR3 sequence is 14 residues long. Germline V lookup: CDR1 SQVTM, CDR2 ANQGSEA. CDR3: CSVHYGGASNEQFF. Here the CDR3 DNA reads TGCAGCGTTCATTACGGGGGGGCCTCGAATGAGCAGTTCTTC.

This clonotype appeared many times. This rearrangement joins TRBV4-3 to TRBJ2-2; D gene ambiguous. The length of the CDR3 is 17 residues. Germline V gene data show CDR1 as LGHNA and CDR2 as YSLEER. The ends were cut back, 0 bases at V and 1 base at J, with 12 bases in the middle. The DNA for the CDR3 is TGCGCCAGCAGCCAAGATTGGGTCGAAATGAACACCGGGGAGCTGTTTTTT. It yields the protein CASSQDWVEMNTGELFF.